Each of the 3 T cell receptor beta chains below was sequenced from the same sample in a study of CD8+ T cells in alopecia areata. After isolation, RNA underwent reverse transcription to generate cDNA as the sequencing template. Sequencing was performed with immunoSEQ multiplex PCR; in TCRdb, only in-frame clones are kept and a portion is missing. The sample shows 65,000 to 90,000 clones, just over 50% of them seen only once. The specimen was NKG2D-high CD8+ T cells sorted from blood. The source of these receptors is a human donor with alopecia areata.

In its sample, this clone was seen a few times. The rearrangement links TRBV21-1 to TRBJ1-5. TRBV21-1 is labeled a pseudogene. The CDR3 has 17 residues. DNA for the CDR3: TGTGCCAGCAGCAAAGTAGCCGGTTGGCACTACAATCAGCCCCAGCATTTT. This encodes CASSKVAGWHYNQPQHF.

The genes are TRBV20-1 and TRBJ2-7; D ambiguous. The CDR3 has 11 residues. V lost 4 bases to trimming and J lost 7 bases, with 11 bases between them. Germline CDR1 and CDR2: DFQATT and SNEGSKA (reference sequence). CDR3 sequence: CSAMGGPEQYF. The CDR3 DNA sequence: TGCAGTGCTATGGGCGGTCCGGAGCAGTACTTC.

J is TRBJ2-7 and V is TRBV29-1; D possibly corresponds to TRBD2 (5 bases). V dropped 5 bases and J dropped 3 bases, with 14 bases sitting between them. CDR1 is SQVTM, CDR2 ANQGSEA, per germline. The CDR3 runs to 13 residues. The DNA of the CDR3 is TGCAGCGTTCTGGGAGAGCCCTTCTACGAGCAGTACTTC. Translating it yields CSVLGEPFYEQYF.